A selection of T cell receptor beta chains follows, all from one sample in a study of T cells in Graves' hyperthyroidism and ophthalmopathy. TCRdb itself ran the multiplex PCR reads through MiXCR, one entry per CDR3 protein. The sample holds some 620,000 distinct CDR3 sequences, about a sixth seen once. What was sequenced was blood. The source of these receptors is a woman between 25 and 40 years old with Graves' hyperthyroidism. Both conserved end residues are part of each CDR3. D genes are given only for firm matches. A clone size is listed for some rows: how often the clone was seen (once, few, many), or a class if it is expanded.

V gene,clone size,J gene,D gene,CDR3 protein,CDR3 DNA
TRBV29-1,few,TRBJ2-3,.,CSVRGGLTPDTQYF,TGCAGCGTTAGGGGAGGACTAACTCCGGATACGCAGTATTTT
TRBV28,many,TRBJ1-5,.,CASSGPGGGQPQHF,TGTGCCAGCAGTGGACCGGGGGGGGGTCAGCCCCAGCATTTT
TRBV10-3,many,TRBJ2-7,TRBD2,CAISGLAGVQEQYF,TGTGCCATCAGCGGACTAGCGGGAGTACAGGAGCAGTACTTC
TRBV19,few,TRBJ2-3,.,CASSSGRFTDTQYF,TGTGCCAGTAGTTCGGGACGGTTCACAGATACGCAGTATTTT
TRBV6-1,many,TRBJ1-1,.,CASSGRQANTEAFF,TGTGCCAGCAGTGGTCGACAGGCGAACACTGAAGCTTTCTTT
TRBV4-1,few,TRBJ2-1,TRBD2,CASSPSMAGGYNEQFF,TGCGCCAGCAGCCCTTCAATGGCGGGAGGGTACAATGAGCAGTTCTTC
TRBV7-9,many,TRBJ2-2,TRBD1,CASRRQGTGELFF,TGTGCCAGCAGACGACAGGGGACCGGGGAGCTGTTTTTT
TRBV2,many,TRBJ2-3,TRBD2,CASTERTRPDTQYF,TGTGCCAGCACCGAGCGGACTAGACCAGATACGCAGTATTTT
TRBV12-3/TRBV12-4,.,TRBJ2-1,TRBD2,CASRPSLAGNNEQFF,TGTGCCAGCAGGCCTTCCTTAGCGGGAAACAATGAGCAGTTCTTC
TRBV12-3/TRBV12-4,many,TRBJ1-1,.,CASSIRQEITEAFF,TGTGCCAGCAGTATCAGACAGGAGATCACTGAAGCTTTCTTT
TRBV5-1,few,TRBJ2-3,.,CASSVETGTDTQYF,TGCGCCAGCAGCGTGGAGACGGGCACAGATACGCAGTATTTT
TRBV27,many,TRBJ2-7,.,CASSLSSGTSLYEQYF,TGTGCCAGCAGCCTCAGCTCCGGGACTTCTCTCTACGAGCAGTACTTC
TRBV28,many,TRBJ1-1,.,CASVVRNTEAFF,TGTGCCAGCGTGGTACGGAACACTGAAGCTTTCTTT
TRBV7-9,many,TRBJ1-1,.,CASSLANVAARNTEAFF,TGTGCCAGCAGCTTAGCGAATGTGGCAGCTAGGAACACTGAAGCTTTCTTT
TRBV7-3,many,TRBJ2-1,.,CASSLERASYNEQFF,TGTGCCAGCAGCTTAGAGAGGGCCTCCTACAATGAGCAGTTCTTC
TRBV20-1,many,TRBJ2-2,TRBD2,CSASRLAGTNTGELFF,TGCAGTGCCTCTAGACTAGCGGGAACGAACACCGGGGAGCTGTTTTTT
TRBV28,.,TRBJ1-1,.,CASRDSMNTEAFF,TGTGCCAGCAGGGACAGCATGAACACTGAAGCTTTCTTT
TRBV29-1,many,TRBJ2-1,TRBD1,CSVEDRQGYEQFF,TGCAGCGTTGAAGACCGACAGGGGTATGAGCAGTTCTTC
TRBV4-3,few,TRBJ2-7,TRBD2,CASSPGLAIEQYF,TGCGCCAGCAGCCCGGGACTAGCCATCGAGCAGTACTTC
TRBV6-5,few,TRBJ2-2,.,CASSYQQGNTGELFF,TGTGCCAGCAGTTACCAACAGGGAAACACCGGGGAGCTGTTTTTT
TRBV6-6,.,TRBJ1-1,.,CASSYSSGRVEAFF,TGTGCCAGCAGTTACTCGTCCGGGAGGGTTGAAGCTTTCTTT
TRBV2,many,TRBJ2-5,TRBD2,CASSEGGRALETQYF,TGTGCCAGCAGTGAGGGCGGGAGGGCCTTAGAGACCCAGTACTTC
TRBV28,many,TRBJ2-3,TRBD2,CASSFLAGALTDTQYF,TGTGCCAGCAGTTTTCTAGCGGGAGCCCTTACAGATACGCAGTATTTT
TRBV9,.,TRBJ2-4,TRBD1,CASSKGQGDSNIQYF,TGTGCCAGCAGCAAGGGACAGGGGGATAGTAACATTCAGTACTTC
TRBV12-5,.,TRBJ2-5,.,CASGPNRETQYF,TGTGCTAGTGGCCCCAATCGAGAGACCCAGTACTTC
TRBV28,many,TRBJ2-3,.,CAASTTTDTQYF,TGTGCCGCCTCCACAACCACAGATACGCAGTATTTT
TRBV6-5,many,TRBJ2-3,.,CASSYQTTDTQYF,TGTGCCAGCAGTTACCAGACCACAGATACGCAGTATTTT
TRBV7-9,.,TRBJ2-1,TRBD2,CASSLEASGSSYNEQFF,TGTGCCAGCAGCTTAGAGGCTAGCGGGAGTTCCTACAATGAGCAGTTCTTC
TRBV19,.,TRBJ1-1,.,CASTPGETEAFF,TGTGCCAGTACCCCAGGAGAAACTGAAGCTTTCTTT
TRBV5-1,.,TRBJ2-1,TRBD2,CASSPLAVSSYNEQFF,TGCGCCAGCAGCCCACTAGCGGTTAGCTCCTACAATGAGCAGTTCTTC
TRBV7-2,many,TRBJ1-2,.,CASSLSQGMPYTF,TGTGCCAGCAGCTTAAGTCAAGGGATGCCCTACACCTTC
TRBV12-3/TRBV12-4,many,TRBJ1-2,.,CASSPSEVYGYTF,TGTGCCAGCAGTCCTTCAGAAGTCTATGGCTACACCTTC
TRBV20-1,many,TRBJ1-2,.,CSAGKGDDYGYTF,TGCAGTGCAGGAAAGGGGGACGACTATGGCTACACCTTC
TRBV7-8,many,TRBJ2-5,TRBD2,CASSRLAIQETQYF,TGTGCCAGCAGCAGACTAGCGATCCAAGAGACCCAGTACTTC
TRBV7-9,.,TRBJ2-5,.,CASSKVEAPGLETQYF,TGTGCCAGCAGCAAGGTCGAGGCCCCTGGTTTGGAGACCCAGTACTTC
TRBV12-3/TRBV12-4,many,TRBJ1-2,.,CASSFQLEGYTF,TGTGCCAGCAGTTTTCAACTGGAGGGCTACACCTTC
TRBV7-3,.,TRBJ2-3,.,CASSLESRGYTQYF,TGTGCCAGCAGCTTAGAATCGCGAGGGTATACGCAGTATTTT
TRBV6-1,.,TRBJ1-5,TRBD1,CASSEYPGQGRHNQPQHF,TGTGCCAGCAGTGAATATCCCGGACAGGGGAGGCACAATCAGCCCCAGCATTTT
TRBV20-1,.,TRBJ1-2,.,CSASGVSDYGYTF,TGCAGTGCTAGTGGAGTTTCGGACTATGGCTACACCTTC
TRBV6-1,many,TRBJ1-5,.,CASSAGSNQPQHF,TGTGCCAGCAGTGCTGGCAGCAATCAGCCCCAGCATTTT
TRBV28,many,TRBJ2-7,TRBD1,CASSLGQGRDEQYF,TGTGCCAGCAGTCTCGGACAGGGGAGGGACGAGCAGTACTTC
TRBV29-1,few,TRBJ1-2,.,CSVEEQGWFGYTF,TGCAGCGTCGAGGAACAGGGATGGTTTGGCTACACCTTC
TRBV25-1,.,TRBJ1-1,.,CASRSTEAFF,TGTGCCAGCAGAAGCACTGAAGCTTTCTTT
TRBV4-1,.,TRBJ2-1,.,CASSPTDDSYNEQFF,TGCGCCAGCAGCCCGACAGACGACTCCTACAATGAGCAGTTCTTC
TRBV2,many,TRBJ2-7,TRBD1,CASSLGQGLLDEQYF,TGTGCCAGCAGTCTGGGACAGGGCCTTCTGGACGAGCAGTACTTC
TRBV11-2,many,TRBJ2-1,.,CASSSYPYNEQFF,TGTGCCAGCAGCTCCTACCCTTACAATGAGCAGTTCTTC
TRBV11-3,many,TRBJ2-5,TRBD1,CASSLGRGQGLETQYF,TGTGCCAGCAGCTTAGGAAGGGGACAGGGGCTGGAGACCCAGTACTTC
TRBV7-9,many,TRBJ2-7,TRBD1,CASSLWDRPYEQYF,TGTGCCAGCAGCCTATGGGACAGACCCTACGAGCAGTACTTC
TRBV20-1,few,TRBJ2-5,TRBD2,CSAASGLAGIQYF,TGCAGTGCCGCATCGGGACTAGCGGGTATACAGTACTTC
TRBV19,.,TRBJ2-3,.,CASSARHTDTQYF,TGTGCCAGTAGTGCCCGTCACACAGATACGCAGTATTTT
TRBV28,many,TRBJ2-1,TRBD1,CASRRQGGLYNEQFF,TGTGCCAGCAGGCGACAGGGGGGCCTTTACAATGAGCAGTTCTTC
TRBV2,.,TRBJ1-2,TRBD1,CASTKEQGARNYGYTF,TGTGCCAGCACCAAGGAACAGGGGGCGCGTAACTATGGCTACACCTTC
TRBV6-5,.,TRBJ2-1,.,CASSSRDTITYEQFF,TGTGCCAGCAGTTCCAGGGACACGATAACCTACGAGCAGTTCTTC
TRBV7-2,few,TRBJ2-1,TRBD2,CASSSTSGRQRDEQFF,TGTGCCAGCAGTTCGACTAGCGGGAGGCAGCGCGATGAGCAGTTCTTC
TRBV6-1,many,TRBJ2-5,TRBD1,CASSWTGGETQYF,TGTGCCAGCAGTTGGACAGGGGGGGAGACCCAGTACTTC
TRBV3-1,many,TRBJ2-1,.,CASSPTRAVYNEQFF,TGTGCCAGCAGCCCCACGAGGGCCGTCTACAATGAGCAGTTCTTC
TRBV28,few,TRBJ2-1,TRBD2,CASSLGHTGTTSGRVYVGNEQFF,TGTGCCAGCAGTTTAGGGCATACAGGAACTACTAGCGGGAGGGTTTATGTAGGCAATGAGCAGTTCTTC
TRBV5-4,few,TRBJ2-2,TRBD2,CASSLGRSGSGSGELFF,TGTGCCAGCAGCTTGGGAAGGAGCGGGAGTGGTTCCGGGGAGCTGTTTTTT
TRBV6-1,few,TRBJ1-4,.,CASSDNPATNEKLFF,TGTGCCAGCAGTGACAACCCGGCAACTAATGAAAAACTGTTTTTT